The 28 T cell receptor beta chains below all came from one sample that was sequenced in a study of low-dose radiotherapy and immunotherapy resistance in tumors. The time point is: before trial treatment. TRAV and TRBV primers primed cDNA for both TCRalpha and TCRbeta. With a V-primer adapter and a constant-region primer, TCRs were amplified for 20 PCR cycles. TCRdb re-called the reads with MiXCR, one entry per CDR3 protein. The table lists tens of thousands of distinct CDR3 sequences, 15% to 20% of them singletons. Sample: PBMCs, taken before treatment. Every receptor here comes from a male donor with prostate cancer.

This clonotype was seen at least ten times. The chain employs TRBV7-2 and TRBJ2-1; D is possibly TRBD2 (5 bases). Germline V CDR1 and CDR2: SGHTA, FQGNSA. V lost 5 bases and J lost 3, with 14 bases in between. This CDR3 is 15 amino acids long. As DNA, the CDR3 is TGTGCCAGCAGCCCGGCGACGCGGGTCTACAATGAGCAGTTCTTC. Residues: CASSPATRVYNEQFF.

There are a few counts of this clonotype. CDR3: CAIRGTGGPHQETQYF. The CDR3 DNA is TGTGCCATCCGTGGAACGGGGGGTCCTCATCAAGAGACCCAGTACTTC. This chain connects TRBV10-3 to TRBJ2-5, with TRBD2 identical over 7 bases. CDR1 is ENHRY and CDR2 is SYGVKD in the germline V gene. V trimming: 8 bases; J trimming: 2 bases; junction bases outside the gene matches: 14. This CDR3 has 16 amino acids.

This clonotype has ten or more counts. The chain recombines TRBV29-1 with TRBJ1-3; 10 nucleotides agree with TRBD1. J lost 8 bases, V lost 1 base, and 5 bases had no gene match. The CDR3 has 14 amino acids. The germline V gene encodes CDR1 SQVTM and CDR2 ANQGSEA. The CDR3, as DNA: TGCAGCGTTGAAGTCGCGGACAGGGGGGACACCATATATTTT. It codes for CSVEVADRGDTIYF.

This clonotype occurred many times. J is TRBJ1-5 and V is TRBV19; the D is unclear. Trimming pared 4 bases from V and 6 bases from J, leaving 10 bases between. The CDR3 has 13 amino acids. Germline CDR1 LNHDA, CDR2 SQIVND (reference sequence). CDR3: CASSTSGFQPQHF. The CDR3 region has the DNA TGTGCCAGTAGTACATCGGGGTTTCAGCCCCAGCATTTT. The whole variable domain, remainder taken from reference TRBV19 and TRBJ1-5, is DGGITQSPKYLFRKEGQNVTLSCEQNLNHDAMYWYRQDPGQGLRLIYYSQIVNDFQKGDIAEGYSVSREKKESFPLTVTSAQKNPTAFYLCASSTSGFQPQHFGDGTRLSIL.

In its sample, this clonotype was seen many times. This chain connects TRBV20-1 to TRBJ2-1; the D gene is possibly TRBD2 (5 bases). Germline V gives CDR1 DFQATT, CDR2 SNEGSKA (reference sequence). Trimming removed 1 base at V and 6 bases at J, with 7 bases between. This CDR3 is 12 amino acids long. The CDR3 region has the DNA TGCAGTGCTAGAGTCACTAGCAATGAGCAGTTCTTC. Amino acids: CSARVTSNEQFF.

About this clonotype itself: A much larger clone lies one base from this, so it may be a read error. The rearrangement links TRBV4-3 to TRBJ2-3; the D gene is possibly TRBD2 (6 bases). Trimming took 0 bases from V and 11 from J, leaving 27 bases between them. This CDR3 region has 18 residues. Germline CDR1 LGHNA, CDR2 YSLEER. The CDR3 sequence: CASSQDLRGTGVVGMQYF. The CDR3 bases are TGCGCCAGCAGCCAAGATCTCCGAGGGACTGGAGTTGTGGGTATGCAGTATTTT.

As to this clonotype: It differs at one base from a far larger clone, so likely a read error. The chain carries TRBV3-1 and TRBJ2-1; 10 nucleotides align to TRBD2. V was pared by 4 bases and J by 13 bases, with 19 bases of the junction left unmatched. Germline CDR1 and CDR2: LGHDT and YNNKEL (reference sequence). The CDR3 has 17 residues. In DNA, the CDR3 is TGTGCCAGCAGCCCATCCCGGACGCTAGCGGGGGCGGAGACCCAGTTCTTC. It codes for CASSPSRTLAGAETQFF.

This clonotype was counted at least ten times. The chain employs TRBV13 and TRBJ1-1; D remains ambiguous. Germline assignment: CDR1 PRHDT and CDR2 FYEKMQ (reference sequence). The CDR3 runs to 13 residues. The V end lost 4 bases, the J end lost 1 base, and 7 bases lay between the germline ends. CDR3 sequence (DNA): TGTGCCAGCAGCTCCCCCGCGAACACTGAAGCTTTCTTT. Protein product: CASSSPANTEAFF.

The table lists this clonotype with many counts. The chain has TRBV5-4 and TRBJ2-3; 12 bases match TRBD2. This CDR3 is built from 17 residues. V shed 4 bases and J 2 bases; nucleotides not matched to a gene: 8. Per germline, CDR1 SGHNT and CDR2 YYREEE (reference sequence). The CDR3 sequence: CASSRMTSGGSTDTQYF. CDR3 DNA: TGTGCCAGCAGCAGAATGACTAGCGGGGGATCCACAGATACGCAGTATTTT.

The sample holds many counts of this clonotype. The J gene is TRBJ1-1, the V gene TRBV5-6; 9 bases align to TRBD1. The CDR3 loop spans 20 amino acids. CDR1 SGHDT and CDR2 YYEEEE come from the germline V gene. Trimming at V came to 4 bases and at J to 1 base, leaving 20 bases not matched to a gene. CDR3 sequence: CASSLHLLIRDRAANTEAFF. DNA for the CDR3: TGTGCCAGCAGCCTGCACCTACTTATTCGGGACAGGGCGGCGAACACTGAAGCTTTCTTT.

This clonotype appeared many times. J is TRBJ2-2 and V is TRBV15; D is ambiguous. With 0 bases removed from V and 1 base from J, the gap between germline ends came to 9 bases. The CDR3 has 16 amino acids. Germline CDR1 is LNHNV and CDR2 is YYDKDF (reference sequence). The CDR3, as DNA: TGTGCCACCAGCAGAGATTCCGGCCGGAACACCGGGGAGCTGTTTTTT. Amino acid sequence: CATSRDSGRNTGELFF.

Note on this clonotype: A far larger clone differs by one base, so this is likely a read error. The chain has TRBV4-1 and TRBJ1-1; tentative D call: TRBD1 (5 bases). Germline-derived CDR1 and CDR2 are MGHRA and YSYEKL. The CDR3 loop spans 14 amino acids. CDR3 bases: TGTGCCAGCAGCCCGAAGGGGACGTACACTGAAGCTTTCTTT. Protein sequence: CASSPKGTYTEAFF.

The chain uses TRBV19 and TRBJ1-5; D uncertain. The germline V and J ends were trimmed by 5 bases and 6 bases, with 14 bases remaining between them. CDR3 length: 14 residues. Per germline, CDR1 LNHDA and CDR2 SQIVND (reference sequence). The CDR3 DNA reads TGTGCCAGTAGTCCGGAGTGGGCGGCTCAGCCCCAGCATTTT. It encodes CASSPEWAAQPQHF. Using reference TRBV19 and TRBJ1-5 for the parts outside the CDR3, the full variable domain is DGGITQSPKYLFRKEGQNVTLSCEQNLNHDAMYWYRQDPGQGLRLIYYSQIVNDFQKGDIAEGYSVSREKKESFPLTVTSAQKNPTAFYLCASSPEWAAQPQHFGDGTRLSIL.

This clonotype was detected many times. The chain couples TRBV5-1 to TRBJ2-6; TRBD1 matches at 7 bases. This CDR3 region has 15 residues. V lost 4 bases to trimming and J lost 2 bases; unmatched junction nucleotides: 3. Germline V lookup: CDR1 SGHRS, CDR2 YFSETQ. CDR3 nucleotides: TGCGCCAGCAGCAACAGGGGAACTGGGGCCAACGTCCTGACTTTC. It encodes CASSNRGTGANVLTF.

The table lists this clonotype with many counts. This rearrangement joins TRBV30 to TRBJ2-5; D not resolved. Germline lookup yields CDR1 GTSNPN and CDR2 SVGIG (reference sequence). Trimming cost V 4 bases and J 2 bases, with 14 bases left between them. The CDR3 has 14 amino acids. The CDR3 region has the DNA TGTGCCTGGACCCGATCCGGGCTTCAAGAGACCCAGTACTTC. Its translation: CAWTRSGLQETQYF.

This clonotype was detected many times. The V call is TRBV12-3 or TRBV12-4, the J call TRBJ2-5, with TRBD1 identical over 10 bases. The CDR3 covers 15 residues. V was pared by 4 bases and J by 5 bases, with 7 bases of the junction left unmatched. CDR3 in DNA: TGTGCCAGCAGTTATAGCGCGGGACAGGGGGAGACCCAGTACTTC. This translates into CASSYSAGQGETQYF.

There are many counts of this clonotype. V gene TRBV18 combines with J gene TRBJ2-5, with D possibly being TRBD2 (5 bases). The CDR3 sequence is 13 residues long. The V end lost 2 bases, the J end lost 3 bases, and 7 bases lay between the germline ends. Germline loops: CDR1 KGHSH, CDR2 LQKENI. The CDR3, as DNA: TGTGCCAGCTCACCAAGCGGAAAAGAGACCCAGTACTTC. This encodes CASSPSGKETQYF.

Ten or more counts support this clonotype. This chain connects TRBV7-9 to TRBJ2-5; no clear D. This CDR3 has 12 amino acids. The germline gives CDR1 SEHNR, CDR2 FQNEAQ (reference sequence). V lost 5 bases and J lost 5, with 9 bases in between. The CDR3 sequence is CASSLSVETQYF. The CDR3 coding sequence is TGTGCCAGCAGCCTGTCAGTGGAGACCCAGTACTTC.

This clonotype was seen repeatedly, ten times or more. J is TRBJ1-4 and V is TRBV12-3 or TRBV12-4; TRBD1 matches at 7 bases. V lost 6 bases and J lost 5; bases outside the gene matches: 6. The CDR3 contains 14 residues. For the CDR3, the DNA is TGTGCCAGCAGCGCGACAGGGAGAAATGAAAAACTGTTTTTT. Translation gives CASSATGRNEKLFF.

This clonotype was recorded only once. The chain carries TRBV6-6 and TRBJ1-5; D possibly corresponds to TRBD1 (6 bases). This CDR3 has 15 amino acids. Germline lookup yields CDR1 MNHNY and CDR2 SVGAGI (reference sequence). V shed 5 bases and J shed 4 bases, with 15 bases lying between them. CDR3 in amino acids: CASSARQGGNQPQHF. In nucleotides, the CDR3 is TGTGCCAGCAGTGCGCGGCAAGGGGGGAATCAGCCCCAGCATTTT.

There are many counts of this clonotype. The chain employs TRBV3-1 and TRBJ2-7; D is possibly TRBD1 or TRBD2 (6 bases each). CDR3 length: 18 residues. The V end lost 4 bases, the J end lost 0 bases, and 22 bases lay between the germline ends. CDR1 and CDR2 (germline): LGHDT, YNNKEL (reference sequence). The CDR3, as DNA: TGTGCCAGCAGCCCTTTTCGGGGGCTCACCTTTAGCTCCTACGAGCAGTACTTC. Amino acid sequence: CASSPFRGLTFSSYEQYF.

This clonotype was seen many times. This chain links TRBV2 with TRBJ2-5; possibly TRBD1 or TRBD2 for D (5 bases each). The CDR3 contains 14 residues. V was trimmed by 5 bases and J by 7 bases, leaving 17 bases between them. From germline, CDR1 is SNHLY and CDR2 FYNNEI. This chain's CDR3 is CASSSGAPRGTQYF. The CDR3 coding sequence is TGTGCCAGCAGTTCCGGGGCCCCGCGTGGGACCCAGTACTTC.

This clonotype was counted at least ten times. The rearrangement joins TRBV7-9 to TRBJ1-2; D gene ambiguous. The V end lost 1 base, the J end lost 4 bases, and 10 bases lay between the germline ends. CDR3 length: 14 residues. Germline V lookup: CDR1 SEHNR, CDR2 FQNEAQ (reference sequence). Here the CDR3 DNA reads TGTGCCAGCAGCTTAGTTGAGGATGCCTATGGCTACACCTTC. It translates to CASSLVEDAYGYTF.

The genes are TRBV27 and TRBJ2-5; a possible D gene is TRBD2 (6 bases). In germline, CDR1 is MNHEY, CDR2 SMNVEV (reference sequence). The CDR3 totals 12 residues. V lost 10 bases, J lost 7 bases, and 16 bases lay in between. CDR3 nucleotide sequence: TGTGCCATCGGGCCCGGGGGAGGGACCCAGTACTTC. Its translation is CAIGPGGGTQYF.

There are many counts of this clonotype. This chain joins TRBV4-1 and TRBJ1-2; no firm D call. The CDR3 has 16 amino acids. Trimming pared 1 base from V and 0 bases from J, leaving 12 bases between. CDR1 is MGHRA, CDR2 YSYEKL, per germline. This chain's CDR3 is CASSQVREYTNYGYTF. The CDR3 bases are TGCGCCAGCAGCCAAGTTAGAGAGTATACTAACTATGGCTACACCTTC.

In its sample, this clonotype was seen many times. J is TRBJ2-7 and V is TRBV20-1; a weak D match, TRBD2 (5 bases). V dropped 6 bases and J dropped 2 bases, with 8 bases sitting between them. The CDR3 contains 11 residues. Germline CDR1 DFQATT, CDR2 SNEGSKA (reference sequence). CDR3 in DNA: TGCAGTGCCGCGGAGGCCTACGAGCAGTACTTC. This translates into CSAAEAYEQYF.

This clonotype has a count of ten or more. The gene calls are TRBV6-2 or TRBV6-3 and TRBJ1-2, with D unclear. The germline V gene encodes CDR1 MNHEY and CDR2 SVGEGT. Between the trimmed V and J ends, which lost 0 bases and 4 bases, there was a span of 15 bases. CDR3 length: 16 residues. CDR3 sequence (DNA): TGTGCCAGCAGTTACTCGATCGCTCAGAATACCTATGGCTACACCTTC. Protein sequence: CASSYSIAQNTYGYTF.

Ten or more counts support this clonotype. The chain has TRBV3-1 and TRBJ2-1, with D tentatively TRBD2 (7 bases). The CDR3 totals 15 residues. Germline CDR1 reads LGHDT; CDR2 reads YNNKEL (reference sequence). Trimming left V 3 bases short and J 6 bases short, with 15 bases between. The CDR3 nucleotides read TGTGCCAGCAGCCACCCCTCGAGGGGGGGCAATGAGCAGTTCTTC. It specifies CASSHPSRGGNEQFF.